The 24 T cell receptor beta chains listed next were all sequenced from one sample in a study of T cell responses to AZD1222 COVID-19 vaccine. TCRdb's table, derived via immunoSEQ multiplex PCR, lists solely in-frame clones and lacks some. This sample has 95,000 or so clones, with nearly 90% found just once. The source was peripheral blood, collected on day 0 of AZD1222 vaccination. These receptors were taken from an adult in good health.

DNA for the CDR3: TGTGCCAGCAGCTTGGCAGGTGGGCCTCAAGGAAACACCATATATTTT. Protein product: CASSLAGGPQGNTIYF. The chain couples TRBV5-5 to TRBJ1-3; D not certain. The germline V gene has CDR1 SGHKS and CDR2 YYEKEE (reference sequence). This CDR3 comprises 16 residues. Trimming cost V 0 bases and J 4 bases, with 14 bases left between them.

The rearrangement links TRBV4-3 to TRBJ2-7, with D possibly called TRBD1 or TRBD2 (5 bases each). The CDR3 is 13 residues long. Germline V CDR1 and CDR2: LGHNA, YSLEER. Trimming removed 0 bases at V and 6 bases at J, with 9 bases between. CDR3: CASSQDRAGEQYF. The CDR3 DNA reads as TGCGCCAGCAGCCAAGACAGGGCGGGCGAGCAGTACTTC.

The chain joins TRBV19 to TRBJ1-1; 11 bases align to TRBD1. This CDR3 region has 15 residues. V trimming: 6 bases; J trimming: 6 bases; junction bases outside the gene matches: 9. Looked up from germline, CDR1 is LNHDA and CDR2 is SQIVND (reference sequence). In DNA form, the CDR3 reads TGTGCCAGTAGCACAATAGGGACAGGGGGGGCTGAAGCTTTCTTT. It yields the protein CASSTIGTGGAEAFF. Complete variable domain (other parts from reference TRBV19 and TRBJ1-1): DGGITQSPKYLFRKEGQNVTLSCEQNLNHDAMYWYRQDPGQGLRLIYYSQIVNDFQKGDIAEGYSVSREKKESFPLTVTSAQKNPTAFYLCASSTIGTGGAEAFFGQGTRLTVV.

This chain joins TRBV6-5 and TRBJ1-3, with a tentative D call TRBD1 (5 bases). Trimming took off 4 bases at V and 2 bases at J, with 12 bases between the two ends. Germline-derived CDR1 and CDR2 are MNHEY and SVGAGI. The CDR3 consists of 15 residues. The CDR3 DNA reads TGTGCCAGCAGTTTCCAACCGGGACCTGGAAACACCATATATTTT. It encodes CASSFQPGPGNTIYF.

The chain combines TRBV12-1 with TRBJ2-2; TRBD1 is taken as the D call from the table, unchecked against the DNA. TRBV12-1 is a known pseudogene. The CDR3 totals 13 residues. The CDR3 sequence: CASSLSNTGELFF. As DNA, the CDR3 is TGTGCCAGCAGCTTATCAAACACCGGGGAGCTGTTTTTT.

The rearrangement joins TRBV4-1 to TRBJ1-2; TRBD1 aligns across 8 bases. V lost 7 bases to trimming and J lost 3 bases; unmatched junction nucleotides: 7. The CDR3 contains 14 residues. Germline V gene data show CDR1 as MGHRA and CDR2 as YSYEKL. The CDR3 region is CASTPGQGDYGYTF. CDR3 coding DNA: TGCGCCAGCACTCCTGGACAGGGAGACTATGGCTACACCTTC.

This clone appeared a single time. The J gene is TRBJ1-2, the V gene TRBV14; D gene unclear. This CDR3 spans 14 amino acids. Trimming took 2 bases from V and 2 from J, leaving 9 bases between them. Germline V gene sequence: CDR1 SGHDN, CDR2 FVKESK. In DNA form, the CDR3 reads TGTGCCAGCAGCCAACTTCCGGAAAACTATGGCTACACCTTC. It specifies CASSQLPENYGYTF.

The V gene is TRBV18, the J gene TRBJ1-1; maybe TRBD1 (5 bases). The CDR3 length is 15 residues. Deletions cut 3 bases from V and 4 bases from J, with 15 bases between. Germline CDR1 and CDR2: KGHSH and LQKENI. The chain's CDR3 is CASSPPERGSTEAFF. The CDR3 DNA reads as TGTGCCAGCTCACCCCCAGAGAGGGGAAGCACTGAAGCTTTCTTT.

The chain joins TRBV14 to TRBJ1-1; weak D call: TRBD1 (5 bases). In germline, CDR1 is SGHDN, CDR2 FVKESK. The CDR3 covers 14 residues. V dropped 5 bases and J dropped 4 bases, with 14 bases sitting between them. The CDR3, as DNA: TGTGCCAGCAGCGAAACTAGGGGTGGCACTGAAGCTTTCTTT. Translating gives CASSETRGGTEAFF.

This clone was counted a single time. V gene TRBV19 combines with J gene TRBJ1-5; D uncertain. The V end was cut by 4 bases, the J end by 5 bases, with 12 bases between. Germline CDR1 reads LNHDA; CDR2 reads SQIVND (reference sequence). The CDR3 spans 14 residues. The CDR3 DNA follows: TGTGCCAGTAGTACTTTTGCCGGGGATCAGCCCCAGCATTTT. Translating gives CASSTFAGDQPQHF.

This clone was counted a few times. In DNA form, the CDR3 reads TGTGCCAGCAGCCAGGAGGGGGGGACGGACAGGTTGAACACTGAAGCTTTCTTT. It codes for CASSQEGGTDRLNTEAFF. This rearrangement joins TRBV5-6 to TRBJ1-1; 7 nucleotides agree with TRBD1. V lost 4 bases and J lost 0; bases outside the gene matches: 15. The CDR3 has 18 residues. Germline V gene sequence: CDR1 SGHDT, CDR2 YYEEEE.

The V gene is TRBV30, the J gene TRBJ2-1; 7 bases are shared with TRBD2. Per germline, CDR1 GTSNPN and CDR2 SVGIG (reference sequence). With 3 bases clipped from V and 5 bases from J, the junction kept 4 bases outside the gene matches. The CDR3 is made up of 13 amino acids. The CDR3, as DNA: TGTGCCTGGAGCCGGGACTATGACAATGAGCAGTTCTTC. Encoded protein: CAWSRDYDNEQFF. Variable domain in full (rest from reference TRBV30 and TRBJ2-1): SQTIHQWPATLVQPVGSPLSLECTVEGTSNPNLYWYRQAAGRGLQLLFYSVGIGQISSEVPQNLSASRPQDRQFILSSKKLLLSDSGFYLCAWSRDYDNEQFFGPGTRLTVL.

This clone was recorded a few times. CDR3 sequence: CASSYTTGGAAGYTF. The CDR3 nucleotides read TGTGCCAGCAGCTATACCACAGGGGGCGCGGCTGGCTACACCTTC. V and J are TRBV11-1 and TRBJ1-2; 9 nucleotides line up with TRBD1. Trimming took 4 bases from V and 7 from J; bases not matched to a gene: 10. The germline CDR1 and CDR2 sequences are SGHAT and FQDESV (reference sequence). There are 15 residues in the CDR3.

The chain is built from TRBV7-9 and TRBJ2-3; the match to TRBD2 covers 14 bases. V trimming: 5 bases; J trimming: 1 base; junction bases outside the gene matches: 5. The CDR3 has 17 residues. Germline V gene sequence: CDR1 SEHNR, CDR2 FQNEAQ (reference sequence). The CDR3 is CASSAGLAGVRTDTQYF. The CDR3 DNA reads TGTGCCAGCAGCGCGGGACTAGCGGGGGTGCGCACAGATACGCAGTATTTT. Full variable domain (missing parts from reference TRBV7-9 and TRBJ2-3): DTGVSQNPRHKITKRGQNVTFRCDPISEHNRLYWYRQTLGQGPEFLTYFQNEAQLEKSRLLSDRFSAERPKGSFSTLEIQRTEQGDSAMYLCASSAGLAGVRTDTQYFGPGTRLTVL.

V is TRBV6-1 and J is TRBJ1-4; the D gene is possibly TRBD1 (6 bases). The germline V gene encodes CDR1 MNHNS and CDR2 SASEGT. Trimming removed 2 bases from V and 8 bases from J, with 18 bases in between. The CDR3 covers 16 residues. DNA of the CDR3: TGTGCCAGCAGTGAAATAAAGGGCAGGGGCGAGGAAAAACTGTTTTTT. Encoded protein: CASSEIKGRGEEKLFF.

The CDR3, as DNA: TGTGCCAGCAGTTTGGTTCATACGCAGTATTTT. Amino acids: CASSLVHTQYF. This chain joins TRBV6-2 or TRBV6-3 and TRBJ2-3, with D unresolved. The V gene lost 4 bases and the J gene lost 7 bases, with 6 bases spanning the gap. Germline CDR1 reads MNHEY; CDR2 reads SVGEGT. The CDR3 spans 11 residues.

V usage is TRBV7-8 and J usage is TRBJ1-5, with unresolved D. The V end lost 5 bases, the J end lost 0 bases, and 8 bases lay between the germline ends. The CDR3 spans 14 residues. CDR1 is SGHVS, CDR2 FQNEAQ, per germline. The CDR3 DNA reads as TGTGCCAGCAGCAAAGGATATAGCAATCAGCCCCAGCATTTT. Encoded protein: CASSKGYSNQPQHF.

The V and J genes are TRBV7-2 and TRBJ1-2, with TRBD1 identical over 9 bases. V shed 3 bases and J 4 bases; nucleotides not matched to a gene: 6. The CDR3 sequence is 15 residues long. The germline CDR1 and CDR2 sequences are SGHTA and FQGNSA. Here the CDR3 reads CASSFKTGGGYGYTF. DNA of the CDR3: TGTGCCAGCAGCTTTAAGACAGGGGGTGGCTATGGCTACACCTTC.

The chain carries TRBV20-1 and TRBJ2-7, with 10 bases matching TRBD2. Germline assignment: CDR1 DFQATT and CDR2 SNEGSKA (reference sequence). The CDR3 is made up of 16 amino acids. J lost 0 bases, V lost 3 bases, and 8 bases had no gene match. CDR3: CSASSGLAGASYEQYF. As DNA, the CDR3 is TGCAGTGCTAGTTCTGGTCTAGCGGGGGCCTCCTACGAGCAGTACTTC.

The chain carries TRBV5-8 and TRBJ2-7; a weak D match, TRBD1 (6 bases). Germline CDR1 is SGHTS and CDR2 is YDEGEE. The CDR3 totals 15 residues. V was cut by 0 bases and J by 9 bases, with 19 bases left in between. The CDR3 DNA follows: TGTGCCAGCAGCTTGGGTTCACGGGACACCCGGCGGCAGTACTTC. Translated: CASSLGSRDTRRQYF.

The V and J genes are TRBV5-4 and TRBJ2-7; D unclear. The CDR3 loop spans 12 amino acids. Germline CDR1 SGHNT, CDR2 YYREEE (reference sequence). The V end lost 4 bases, the J end lost 0 bases, and 5 bases lay between the germline ends. CDR3: CASSDRSYEQYF. DNA for the CDR3: TGTGCCAGCAGCGACCGCTCCTACGAGCAGTACTTC.

J is TRBJ1-1 and V is TRBV30; no reliable D call. Germline loops: CDR1 GTSNPN, CDR2 SVGIG (reference sequence). The CDR3 is 15 amino acids. V lost 0 bases and J lost 5, with 16 bases in between. The DNA for the CDR3 is TGTGCCTGGAGTGTAAGGCAGTTTGTTCCTACTGAAGCTTTCTTT. Amino acids: CAWSVRQFVPTEAFF. The variable domain in full, with the rest retrieved from reference TRBV30 and TRBJ1-1, is SQTIHQWPATLVQPVGSPLSLECTVEGTSNPNLYWYRQAAGRGLQLLFYSVGIGQISSEVPQNLSASRPQDRQFILSSKKLLLSDSGFYLCAWSVRQFVPTEAFFGQGTRLTVV.

J is TRBJ2-5 and V is TRBV30; TRBD2 matches at 12 bases. This CDR3 spans 15 amino acids. Germline V gene sequence: CDR1 GTSNPN, CDR2 SVGIG (reference sequence). V was clipped by 2 bases and J by 4 bases; unmatched bases: 5. The CDR3 DNA sequence: TGTGCCTGGAGTACCCCGACTAGCGGGGGAGAGACCCAGTACTTC. Encoded protein: CAWSTPTSGGETQYF.

The chain combines TRBV7-8 with TRBJ2-5, with 7 bases identical to TRBD2. The J segment lost 1 base and the V segment lost 4 bases, leaving 6 bases of the junction unmatched. Germline CDR1 SGHVS, CDR2 FQNEAQ. This CDR3 is built from 15 residues. The CDR3 here is CASSSNSGPQETQYF. The CDR3, as DNA: TGTGCCAGCAGCTCCAATAGCGGGCCCCAAGAGACCCAGTACTTC. Full variable domain (rest looked up from reference TRBV7-8 and TRBJ2-5): GAGVSQSPRYKVAKRGQDVALRCDPISGHVSLFWYQQALGQGPEFLTYFQNEAQLDKSGLPSDRFFAERPEGSVSTLKIQRTQQEDSAVYLCASSSNSGPQETQYFGPGTRLLVL.